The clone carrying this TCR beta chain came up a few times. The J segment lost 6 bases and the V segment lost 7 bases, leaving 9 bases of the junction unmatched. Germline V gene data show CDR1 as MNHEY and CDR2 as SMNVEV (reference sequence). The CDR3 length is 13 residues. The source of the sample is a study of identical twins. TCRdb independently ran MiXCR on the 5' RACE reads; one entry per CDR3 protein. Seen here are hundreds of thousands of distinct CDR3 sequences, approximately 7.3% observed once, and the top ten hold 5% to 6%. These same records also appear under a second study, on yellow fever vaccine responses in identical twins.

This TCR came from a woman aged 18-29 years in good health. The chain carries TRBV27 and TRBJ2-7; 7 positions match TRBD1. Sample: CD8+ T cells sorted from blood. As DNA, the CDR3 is TGTGCCAGCAAAATAACAGGGGATGCCGAGCAGTACTTC. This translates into CASKITGDAEQYF.